This T cell receptor (beta chain) appears in the sequencing data of a study of T cells in women clearing cervical HPV infection. Libraries were prepared by immunoSEQ multiplex PCR; TCRdb keeps only in-frame clonotypes and omits some of them. This repertoire comprises 25,000 to 30,000 clones; its ten largest clones make up roughly 2.8%. Trimming at V came to 6 bases and at J to 5 bases, leaving 6 bases not matched to a gene. CDR3 size: 13 residues. Germline V gene lookup returns CDR1 DFQATT and CDR2 SNEGSKA (reference sequence). Remarks on this clone: Coverage ceases 3 residues before the CDR3 finishes, and the germline J gene fills in the end.

Sequenced material: blood buffy coat. The TCR comes from a woman between 18 and 75 years old with a cervical HPV16 infection that either progressed to CIN3+ or cleared (not recorded which). The chain couples TRBV20-1 to TRBJ2-2, with 7 bases aligning to TRBD1. CDR3: CSAQTGSTGELFF. The DNA read from the CDR3 is TGCAGTGCCCAGACAGGGTCAACCGGGGAG.